This TCR beta chain was recovered during a study of blood T cell repertoires in COVID-19. Study summary: From T cells, B-cell-depleted T cells, or PBMCs came the material, which was cDNA or gDNA.

Trimming shortened V by 0 bases and J by 5 bases, and 17 bases separated the two germline ends. Germline V CDR1 and CDR2: SGDLS, YYNGEE. This CDR3 spans 16 amino acids. Original handling: Amplified reference gene primers provided the basis for estimating nucleated cell counts. Sequencing used immunoSEQ multiplex PCR; TCRdb keeps in-frame clones, though not all of them. Clone size and the V and J calls come from that table; the DNA yielded D and trimming. This sample has 50,000 to 65,000 clones, with over 60% found just once. This chain connects TRBV9 to TRBJ1-2; D unclear. The sequencing sample was made of peripheral blood. The source is a woman aged 65 to 85 with COVID-19, enrolled during active disease. The CDR3 loop is CASSVAAAATPYGYTF. CDR3 in DNA: TGTGCCAGCAGCGTAGCGGCGGCCGCTACTCCTTATGGCTACACCTTC.